The rows below give T cell receptor beta chains drawn from one sample of a study of cytomegalovirus exposure and HLA in healthy donors. Data came from immunoSEQ multiplex PCR; TCRdb stores just in-frame clones and leaves some out. The sample shows roughly 96,000 clones, roughly 74% of them seen only once. The sequenced sample was PBMCs. All receptors derive from a woman aged 70 to 79 in good health and CMV-seropositive. Each CDR3 is given with its conserved first and last residue. Fields, in order: CDR3 length, V gene, CDR3 protein.

cdr3_length: 16
v_call: TRBV15
cdr3_aa: CATSRTLAGETDTQYF

cdr3_length: 16
v_call: TRBV6-5
cdr3_aa: CASSYSSRRAGLEAFF

cdr3_length: 12
v_call: TRBV2
cdr3_aa: CASSVESYEQYF

cdr3_length: 15
v_call: TRBV18
cdr3_aa: CASSPPGLAPLEQFF

cdr3_length: 16
v_call: TRBV5-6
cdr3_aa: CASSFSLAPSTDTQYF

cdr3_length: 15
v_call: TRBV6-1
cdr3_aa: CASSEGLGRTYEQYF

cdr3_length: 14
v_call: TRBV2
cdr3_aa: CASLRGTSFYEQYF

cdr3_length: 15
v_call: TRBV11-2
cdr3_aa: CASSLDRPNTGELFF

cdr3_length: 15
v_call: TRBV27
cdr3_aa: CASSLWTSGGETQYF

cdr3_length: 17
v_call: TRBV5-6
cdr3_aa: CASSLADPDREAVEQYF

cdr3_length: 17
v_call: TRBV4-2
cdr3_aa: CASSQDLAGESTDTQYF

cdr3_length: 13
v_call: TRBV5-1
cdr3_aa: CASSPRQADTQYF

cdr3_length: 15
v_call: TRBV5-1
cdr3_aa: CASSPDRAGPDTQYF

cdr3_length: 16
v_call: TRBV6-1
cdr3_aa: CASSEPPSGGNSPLHF

cdr3_length: 15
v_call: TRBV6-5
cdr3_aa: CASSQREGRTDTQYF

cdr3_length: 15
v_call: TRBV6-1
cdr3_aa: CASSDTDRGSDTIYF

cdr3_length: 15
v_call: TRBV9
cdr3_aa: CASSVQGTSPNEQFF

cdr3_length: 16
v_call: TRBV9
cdr3_aa: CASTETSGSWTDTQYF

cdr3_length: 17
v_call: TRBV5-5
cdr3_aa: CASSLGLAASTYNEQFF

cdr3_length: 14
v_call: TRBV10-2
cdr3_aa: CASSEFLAGDPQYF

cdr3_length: 15
v_call: TRBV19
cdr3_aa: CASRSPGVGDYEQYF

cdr3_length: 13
v_call: TRBV10-1
cdr3_aa: CASSEGSFDTQYF

cdr3_length: 15
v_call: TRBV9
cdr3_aa: CASSVVTGSTDTQYF

cdr3_length: 16
v_call: TRBV27
cdr3_aa: CASSFLTSGFRDEQFF

cdr3_length: 14
v_call: TRBV28
cdr3_aa: CASSDSYYNSPLHF

cdr3_length: 15
v_call: TRBV25-1
cdr3_aa: CASSDPGGVEETQYF

cdr3_length: 17
v_call: TRBV5-1
cdr3_aa: CASSGRGTTATNEKLFF

cdr3_length: 18
v_call: TRBV6-1
cdr3_aa: CASSEARGQGARTDTQYF

cdr3_length: 22
v_call: TRBV10-3
cdr3_aa: CAISPLRRDRGTAPLNTGELFF

cdr3_length: 14
v_call: TRBV21-1
cdr3_aa: CASRLAVPYNEQFF

cdr3_length: 15
v_call: TRBV6-4
cdr3_aa: CASSLSGGNTGELFF

cdr3_length: 15
v_call: TRBV2
cdr3_aa: CARTRDRRGRGELFF

cdr3_length: 14
v_call: TRBV28
cdr3_aa: CASRRQGSNQPQHF

cdr3_length: 13
v_call: TRBV6-5
cdr3_aa: CASSSRQSYGYTF

cdr3_length: 14
v_call: TRBV27
cdr3_aa: CASSLRDYPYEQYF

cdr3_length: 13
v_call: TRBV19
cdr3_aa: CASRNRGSDEAFF

cdr3_length: 14
v_call: TRBV7-6
cdr3_aa: CASSTTGNNQPQHF